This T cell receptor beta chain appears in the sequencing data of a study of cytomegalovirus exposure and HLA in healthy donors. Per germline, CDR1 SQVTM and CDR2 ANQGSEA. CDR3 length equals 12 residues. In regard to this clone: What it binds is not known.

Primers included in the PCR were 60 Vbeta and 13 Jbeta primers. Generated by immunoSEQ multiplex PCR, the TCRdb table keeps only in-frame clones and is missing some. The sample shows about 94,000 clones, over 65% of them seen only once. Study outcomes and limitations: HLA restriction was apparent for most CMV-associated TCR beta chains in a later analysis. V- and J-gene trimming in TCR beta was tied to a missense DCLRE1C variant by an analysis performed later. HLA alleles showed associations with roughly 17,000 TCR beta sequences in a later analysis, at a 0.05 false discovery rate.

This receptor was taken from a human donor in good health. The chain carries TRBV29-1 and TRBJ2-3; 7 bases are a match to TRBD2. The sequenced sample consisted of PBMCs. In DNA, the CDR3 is TGCATAGCAGCGGGGAGAGGGGATACGCAGTATTTT. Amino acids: CIAAGRGDTQYF.